These T cell receptor beta chains were read from a single sample in a study of T cell responses to AZD1222 COVID-19 vaccine. Sequencing was performed with immunoSEQ multiplex PCR; in TCRdb, only in-frame clones are kept and a portion is missing. The sample holds just over 150,000 clones; more than 75% are singletons and the top ten take about 8.9%. The sample in question was peripheral blood, obtained 28 days after the second AZD1222 dose. These receptors all come from an adult who received the AZD1222 COVID-19 vaccine. The CDR3 runs from the conserved cysteine through the conserved F or W. The D gene is left open where the match is weak. Clone size is shown for a subset of rows, as once, few, many or a class of expanded clone.

TRBV9	.	.	TRBJ2-1	CASSQIAQGEQFF	TGTGCCAGCAGTCAAATAGCGCAGGGTGAGCAGTTCTTC
TRBV18	.	.	TRBJ2-5	CASSPFEPFQETQYF	TGTGCCAGCTCACCCTTTGAACCATTTCAAGAGACCCAGTACTTC
TRBV5-1	.	.	TRBJ2-5	CASRTALRAETQYF	TGCGCCAGCAGGACAGCGTTACGGGCAGAGACCCAGTACTTC
TRBV15	.	TRBD2	TRBJ2-3	CATSRPRASGRIAPDTDTQYF	TGTGCCACCAGCAGGCCGCGGGCTAGCGGGAGGATAGCGCCTGACACAGATACGCAGTATTTT
TRBV7-8	.	.	TRBJ2-3	CASSPGTVSTDTQYF	TGTGCCAGCAGCCCAGGGACGGTTAGCACAGATACGCAGTATTTT
TRBV5-1	.	TRBD1	TRBJ2-6	CASSLVGTGVPGANVLTF	TGCGCCAGCAGCTTGGTTGGGACAGGGGTTCCTGGGGCCAACGTCCTGACTTTC
TRBV30	.	.	TRBJ1-1	CAWSSGKVPEAFF	TGTGCCTGGAGTTCCGGAAAGGTCCCTGAAGCTTTCTTT
TRBV11-2	.	TRBD2	TRBJ2-3	CASSSGLEADTQYF	TGTGCCAGCAGCTCAGGACTAGAGGCAGATACGCAGTATTTT
TRBV6-5	.	.	TRBJ2-7	CASSFTGEVYF	TGTGCCAGCAGTTTTACAGGGGAGGTTTACTTC
TRBV5-5	.	.	TRBJ1-2	CASSPRGGFGYTF	TGTGCCAGCAGCCCAAGGGGGGGGTTTGGCTACACCTTC
TRBV28	.	.	TRBJ1-2	CASSLWGAAYGYTF	TGTGCCAGCAGTTTATGGGGGGCGGCCTATGGCTACACCTTC
TRBV6-1	.	TRBD2	TRBJ2-2	CASSSGGTGELFF	TGTGCCAGCAGTTCCGGGGGGACCGGGGAGCTGTTTTTT
TRBV6-5	.	TRBD2	TRBJ2-3	CASGLAVTDTQYF	TGTGCCAGTGGACTAGCGGTCACAGATACGCAGTATTTT
TRBV19	.	.	TRBJ2-1	CASSMLKGLANEQFF	TGTGCCAGTAGTATGTTGAAGGGGCTGGCCAATGAGCAGTTCTTC
TRBV12-3/TRBV12-4	.	.	TRBJ1-5	CASSSPGPQHF	TGTGCCAGCAGTTCCCCAGGGCCCCAGCATTTT
TRBV19	.	.	TRBJ1-1	CASSIGQIGTEAFF	TGTGCCAGTAGTATAGGACAAATTGGAACTGAAGCTTTCTTT
TRBV7-2	.	.	TRBJ2-7	CASSLIPGAYEQYF	TGTGCCAGCAGCTTAATCCCAGGTGCCTACGAGCAGTACTTC
TRBV29-1	.	.	TRBJ2-1	CSVASRLLAYNEQFF	TGCAGCGTTGCTTCTAGACTTTTAGCCTACAATGAGCAGTTCTTC
TRBV28	.	TRBD1	TRBJ1-5	CANRGLGSNQPQHF	TGTGCCAACAGGGGTTTGGGGAGCAATCAGCCCCAGCATTTT
TRBV6-2/TRBV6-3	.	.	TRBJ2-7	CASSYRQGGYEQYF	TGTGCCAGCAGTTATCGTCAGGGGGGGTACGAGCAGTACTTC
TRBV7-9	.	.	TRBJ1-6	CASRRGQNSPLHF	TGTGCCAGCAGACGGGGGCAGAATTCACCCCTCCACTTT
TRBV19	.	.	TRBJ1-5	CASKVSGVSNQPQHF	TGTGCCAGTAAAGTCTCTGGGGTTAGCAATCAGCCCCAGCATTTT
TRBV10-3	.	.	TRBJ1-5	CAISGGRDNQPQHF	TGTGCCATCAGTGGGGGGCGCGACAATCAGCCCCAGCATTTT
TRBV10-3	.	.	TRBJ2-2	CAITGTLNTGELFF	TGTGCCATCACCGGGACACTAAACACCGGGGAGCTGTTTTTT
TRBV10-2	.	.	TRBJ2-7	CASSERGYEQYF	TGCGCCAGCAGTGAGAGGGGGTACGAGCAGTACTTC
TRBV18	once	.	TRBJ2-7	CASSTAGAYEQYF	TGTGCCAGCTCAACTGCAGGGGCCTACGAGCAGTACTTC
TRBV7-8	.	.	TRBJ2-3	CASALLGMAGTDTQYF	TGTGCCAGCGCCCTTCTCGGGATGGCTGGCACAGATACGCAGTATTTT
TRBV5-4	.	TRBD1	TRBJ2-7	CASRRTGESEEQYF	TGTGCCAGCAGGCGTACAGGGGAATCGGAGGAGCAGTACTTC
TRBV5-5	.	TRBD1	TRBJ2-2	CASSLAWTGTQTGELFF	TGTGCCAGCAGCTTGGCCTGGACAGGGACCCAAACCGGGGAGCTGTTTTTT
TRBV6-1	.	TRBD2	TRBJ2-5	CASSEGGGVETQYF	TGTGCCAGCAGTGAAGGGGGGGGAGTCGAGACCCAGTACTTC
TRBV28	.	.	TRBJ1-2	CASSSFSLTDGYTF	TGTGCCAGCAGTTCCTTCTCCCTGACAGATGGCTACACCTTC
TRBV27	.	.	TRBJ2-7	CASSPTNLGGRSEQYF	TGTGCCAGCAGCCCCACGAACCTTGGGGGGCGTAGCGAGCAGTACTTC
TRBV7-7	once	.	TRBJ2-1	CASSLAPGNEQFF	TGTGCTAGCAGCTTAGCGCCGGGTAATGAGCAGTTCTTC
TRBV27	.	.	TRBJ2-2	CASRLRDTGELFF	TGTGCCAGCAGGTTGAGAGACACCGGGGAGCTGTTTTTT
TRBV7-8	.	.	TRBJ1-5	CASSLRQAQGPQHF	TGTGCCAGCAGCCTGAGACAGGCTCAGGGGCCCCAGCATTTT
TRBV25-1	few	.	TRBJ2-7	CASSVQGYEQYF	TGTGCCAGCAGTGTACAAGGATACGAGCAGTACTTC
TRBV7-3	.	.	TRBJ2-4	CASIKDRPGGNIQYF	TGTGCCAGCATCAAAGACCGCCCCGGAGGGAACATTCAGTACTTC
TRBV7-9	.	.	TRBJ1-2	CASSRGEWGYTF	TGTGCCAGCTCCCGAGGAGAATGGGGCTACACCTTC
TRBV14	.	TRBD1	TRBJ1-1	CASSQVTGVGNTEAFF	TGTGCCAGCAGCCAAGTGACAGGGGTAGGGAACACTGAAGCTTTCTTT
TRBV28	.	.	TRBJ1-2	CASSPETLTYGYTF	TGTGCCAGCAGTCCCGAGACCCTAACGTATGGCTACACCTTC
TRBV5-4	.	TRBD1	TRBJ2-5	CASSLGTGSQETQYF	TGTGCCAGCAGCTTGGGGACAGGGTCCCAAGAGACCCAGTACTTC
TRBV3-1/TRBV3-2	.	.	TRBJ1-4	CASSQGVAGEKLFF	TGTGCCAGCAGCCAAGGGGTTGCGGGTGAAAAACTGTTTTTT
TRBV5-1	.	TRBD2	TRBJ2-1	CASSLDGLAGNNEQFF	TGCGCCAGCAGCTTGGATGGACTAGCGGGGAACAATGAGCAGTTCTTC
TRBV5-4	.	TRBD1	TRBJ1-2	CASSPTIGQGGYGYTF	TGTGCCAGCAGCCCTACGATTGGACAGGGCGGGTATGGCTACACCTTC
TRBV5-4	.	.	TRBJ1-2	CASSVGRDYGYTF	TGTGCCAGCAGCGTGGGACGGGACTATGGCTACACCTTC
TRBV29-1	.	TRBD2	TRBJ2-1	CSVALRLAGGFEQFF	TGCAGCGTTGCCCTACGACTAGCGGGAGGGTTTGAGCAGTTCTTC
TRBV7-2	.	.	TRBJ2-7	CASSLVVSSSYEQYF	TGTGCCAGCAGCTTAGTAGTCTCAAGCTCCTACGAGCAGTACTTC
TRBV27	.	.	TRBJ1-6	CASRGGVSNSPLHF	TGTGCCAGCAGAGGTGGGGTATCTAATTCACCCCTCCACTTT
TRBV7-2	.	.	TRBJ1-2	CASSPSTGWIGGYTF	TGTGCCAGCAGCCCCTCTACGGGCTGGATCGGAGGCTACACCTTC
TRBV19	.	.	TRBJ1-5	CASSMATNQPQHF	TGTGCCAGTAGTATGGCAACGAATCAGCCCCAGCATTTT
TRBV6-2/TRBV6-3	.	.	TRBJ1-5	CASSYSAGSHQNQPQHF	TGTGCCAGCAGTTACTCGGCCGGGTCTCACCAAAATCAGCCCCAGCATTTT
TRBV15	.	.	TRBJ1-5	CATSRDRDKVTPGYQPQHF	TGTGCCACCAGCAGAGACCGGGACAAGGTGACCCCGGGCTATCAGCCCCAGCATTTT
TRBV4-2	.	TRBD1	TRBJ1-5	CASSQEVPGTGARGQPQHF	TGTGCCAGCAGCCAGGAAGTACCCGGGACAGGGGCGAGGGGTCAGCCCCAGCATTTT
TRBV15	.	.	TRBJ2-3	CATSRERDSVDTQYF	TGTGCCACCAGCAGAGAGCGCGATTCGGTAGATACGCAGTATTTT